The 29 T cell receptor beta chains presented below share a single source sample, sequenced in a study of Graves' ophthalmopathy and Graves' hyperthyroidism (dated by TCRdb to the late 2010s). Instrument used: Illumina HiSeq 2000. For repertoire sequencing, the TCR beta CDR3 regions were amplified from RNA transcripts. The first round was an RT-PCR using HTBI primers with the Qiagen OneStep RT-PCR kit, and this first round was followed by a second-round multiplex PCR, then size selection and purification. In TCRdb, the public reads were trimmed at Q25 with fastp and aligned with MiXCR, with productive beta chains retained. Rows with one shared CDR3 protein collapse into an entry with the most common genes and DNA. The sample contains around 1.1 million distinct CDR3 sequences, roughly 35% of them found a single time. The ten biggest clones cover approximately 10% of the sample. The sample comprised peripheral blood or thyroid tissue (not recorded which). These receptors were taken from an adult man with Graves' hyperthyroidism.

This clonotype showed up just a few times. This chain joins TRBV28 and TRBJ1-5; 9 bases are a match to TRBD1. This CDR3 spans 14 amino acids. Germline V gene lookup returns CDR1 MDHEN and CDR2 SYDVKM. Germline trimming cut 4 bases from V and 6 bases from J; bases unmatched to any gene: 4. CDR3 nucleotide sequence: TGTGCCAGCAGTTGGGACAGGGACGGTCAGCCCCAGCATTTT. Its protein is CASSWDRDGQPQHF.

This clonotype was seen only a few times. V usage is TRBV28 and J usage is TRBJ2-7, with D uncertain. The V gene lost 9 bases and the J gene lost 6 bases, with 18 bases spanning the gap. This CDR3 spans 13 amino acids. CDR1 and CDR2 (germline): MDHEN, SYDVKM. The CDR3 bases are TGTGCCAGTTGGGTTGGGGTAGCCGGCGAGCAGTACTTC. Residues: CASWVGVAGEQYF.

The J gene is TRBJ2-2, the V gene TRBV20-1; 8 bases are shared with TRBD1. Trimming removed 1 base from V and 1 base from J; junction bases left unmatched: 2. The CDR3 has 15 amino acids. Germline V gene lookup returns CDR1 DFQATT and CDR2 SNEGSKA (reference sequence). The CDR3 region is CSARVGTGNTGELFF. CDR3 coding DNA: TGCAGTGCTAGAGTTGGGACAGGGAACACCGGGGAGCTGTTTTTT.

V gene TRBV20-1 combines with J gene TRBJ2-7, with 7 bases that match TRBD1. CDR3 length: 14 amino acids. CDR1 DFQATT and CDR2 SNEGSKA come from the germline V gene (reference sequence). With 3 bases clipped from V and 3 bases from J, the junction kept 8 bases outside the gene matches. The CDR3 here is CSASLRQGNYEQYF. CDR3 coding DNA: TGCAGTGCTAGCTTAAGACAGGGTAACTACGAGCAGTACTTC.

This clonotype was seen ten or more times. This chain uses TRBV2 with TRBJ2-7; D is ambiguous. V was trimmed by 7 bases and J by 2 bases, leaving 12 bases between them. The germline CDR1 and CDR2 sequences are SNHLY and FYNNEI. CDR3 length: 13 residues. The CDR3 DNA is TGTGCCAGCAATCCGGACGGTGCCTACGAGCAGTACTTC. Its translation is CASNPDGAYEQYF.

The CDR3 reads CASSSTGTVVYEQYF. CDR3 DNA: TGTGCCAGCAGTTCTACCGGGACAGTAGTCTACGAGCAGTACTTC. V and J are TRBV27 and TRBJ2-5; 7 positions match TRBD1. The assigned J gene may be wrong: the sequence end matches TRBJ2-7 better. The CDR3 is 15 residues long. Germline-derived CDR1 and CDR2 are MNHEY and SMNVEV (reference sequence).

This clonotype occurred many times. The gene calls are TRBV15 and TRBJ2-5; the D call may be TRBD1 or TRBD2 (5 bases each). V lost 10 bases to trimming and J lost 4 bases, with 22 bases between them. Germline V gene lookup returns CDR1 LNHNV and CDR2 YYDKDF (reference sequence). The CDR3 runs to 15 residues. The DNA of the CDR3 is TGTGCCAGTCTCGGGGACGGGCGAAACCTAGAGACCCAGTACTTC. Translated: CASLGDGRNLETQYF. Looking up the rest from reference TRBV15 and TRBJ2-5 gives the full variable domain: DAMVIQNPRYQVTQFGKPVTLSCSQTLNHNVMYWYQQKSSQAPKLLFHYYDKDFNNEADTPDNFQSRRPNTSFCFLDIRSPGLGDTAMYLCASLGDGRNLETQYFGPGTRLLVL.

A few counts support this clonotype. This chain links TRBV7-2 with TRBJ2-5; perhaps TRBD1 as D (5 bases). V was pared by 5 bases and J by 4 bases, with 14 bases between. The CDR3 is made up of 14 amino acids. Germline values: CDR1 SGHTA, CDR2 FQGNSA. The DNA for the CDR3 is TGTGCCAGCAGCGCATCTTCAGACAGAGAGACCCAGTACTTC. Protein: CASSASSDRETQYF.

This rearrangement joins TRBV9 to TRBJ1-4; the D gene is possibly TRBD1 (5 bases). Per the germline V gene, CDR1 is SGDLS and CDR2 is YYNGEE. This CDR3 comprises 15 residues. Trimming stripped 0 bases from V and 4 bases from J, with 10 bases between. The CDR3, as DNA: TGTGCCAGCAGCGTAGGGGGGAAGCTTAATGAAAAACTGTTTTTT. Its translation is CASSVGGKLNEKLFF. Together with reference TRBV9 and TRBJ1-4, the CDR3 gives the full variable domain: DSGVTQTPKHLITATGQRVTLRCSPRSGDLSVYWYQQSLDQGLQFLIQYYNGEERAKGNILERFSAQQFPDLHSELNLSSLELGDSALYFCASSVGGKLNEKLFFGSGTQLSVL.

In this sample, this clonotype turned up many times. The chain is built from TRBV7-3 and TRBJ2-5; D gene uncertain. The CDR3 has 13 residues. Germline V lookup: CDR1 SGHTA, CDR2 FQGTGA. The germline V and J ends were trimmed by 0 bases and 3 bases, with 5 bases remaining between them. The CDR3 spells CASSLTVEETQYF. In nucleotides, the CDR3 is TGTGCCAGCAGCTTAACGGTGGAAGAGACCCAGTACTTC. The entire variable domain, with the rest obtained from reference TRBV7-3 and TRBJ2-5, is as follows: GAGVSQTPSNKVTEKGKYVELRCDPISGHTALYWYRQSLGQGPEFLIYFQGTGAADDSGLPNDRFFAVRPEGSVSTLKIQRTERGDSAVYLCASSLTVEETQYFGPGTRLLVL.

The J gene is TRBJ2-2, the V gene TRBV29-1, with D perhaps matching TRBD1 or TRBD2 (5 bases each). Germline CDR1 and CDR2: SQVTM and ANQGSEA. CDR3 length equals 13 residues. V lost 7 bases and J lost 4, with 13 bases in between. This CDR3 is CSGGTGPTGELFF. The CDR3 DNA is TGCAGCGGGGGGACGGGACCCACCGGGGAGCTGTTTTTT.

The chain recombines TRBV29-1 with TRBJ2-5; D is ambiguous. The CDR3 extends over 14 amino acids. In germline, CDR1 is SQVTM, CDR2 ANQGSEA. Trimming removed 6 bases at V and 5 bases at J, with 19 bases between. This CDR3 is CSVVGPKGSETQYF. CDR3 in DNA: TGCAGCGTCGTTGGGCCCAAGGGCTCGGAGACCCAGTACTTC.

The CDR3 sequence: CASSLFGLAATGELFF. As DNA, the CDR3 is TGTGCCAGCAGCTTGTTCGGTCTAGCGGCCACCGGGGAGCTGTTTTTT. The rearrangement joins TRBV5-4 to TRBJ2-2; TRBD2 matches 7 bases. CDR3 length equals 16 residues. Germline V gives CDR1 SGHNT, CDR2 YYREEE (reference sequence). Trimming cost V 1 base and J 4 bases; bases outside gene matches: 7.

This clonotype has a handful of counts. The chain links TRBV5-1 to TRBJ2-5; D may be TRBD2 (7 bases). The CDR3 totals 15 residues. Between the trimmed V and J ends, which lost 0 bases and 4 bases, there was a span of 13 bases. In germline, CDR1 is SGHRS, CDR2 YFSETQ. The DNA for the CDR3 is TGCGCCAGCAGCTTGGGTCGGGGGGCTGGAGAGACCCAGTACTTC. Residues: CASSLGRGAGETQYF.

V and J are TRBV5-1 and TRBJ2-7, with 11 bases fitting TRBD1. Germline trimming cut 5 bases from V and 5 bases from J; bases unmatched to any gene: 12. This CDR3 contains 16 residues. Per germline, CDR1 SGHRS and CDR2 YFSETQ. The chain's CDR3 is CASSPEGTGGGNEQYF. CDR3 nucleotide sequence: TGCGCCAGCAGTCCCGAGGGGACAGGGGGTGGAAACGAGCAGTACTTC.

The V call is TRBV10-2, the J call TRBJ1-2; 9 bases match TRBD1. With 7 bases clipped from V and 6 bases from J, the junction kept 9 bases outside the gene matches. The CDR3 has 14 residues. Germline V gene sequence: CDR1 WSHSY, CDR2 SAAADI. The CDR3 sequence is CASNPGQGHDGYTF. As DNA, the CDR3 is TGCGCCAGCAATCCGGGACAGGGTCATGATGGCTACACCTTC.

The gene calls are TRBV12-3 or TRBV12-4 and TRBJ1-6; D perhaps matches TRBD1 (5 bases). Between the trimmed V and J ends, which lost 10 bases and 7 bases, there was a span of 11 bases. The CDR3 consists of 12 residues. CDR3 in DNA: TGTGCCACTCGGGGGGGGAATTCACCCCTCCACTTT. It translates to CATRGGNSPLHF.

CDR3 region: CASSLSGTRGHGNTIYF. CDR3 bases: TGTGCCAGCAGCTTATCTGGGACCCGGGGACATGGAAACACCATATATTTT. The chain recombines TRBV7-2 with TRBJ1-3; a weak D match, TRBD1 (6 bases). Trimming took off 2 bases at V and 3 bases at J, with 17 bases between the two ends. This CDR3 contains 17 residues. Germline CDR1 is SGHTA and CDR2 is FQGNSA.

The chain couples TRBV4-1 to TRBJ1-1; D perhaps matches TRBD1 (5 bases). Germline lookup yields CDR1 MGHRA and CDR2 YSYEKL. Trimming shortened V by 0 bases and J by 1 base, and 15 bases separated the two germline ends. CDR3 length equals 17 residues. In nucleotides, the CDR3 is TGCGCCAGCAGCCAAGATCTGCTTCAGGGTGCGAACACTGAAGCTTTCTTT. Protein product: CASSQDLLQGANTEAFF.

There are a few counts of this clonotype. The CDR3 sequence is CSASGRNYTF. For the CDR3, the DNA is TGCAGTGCATCGGGACGGAATTACACCTTC. The chain links TRBV20-1 to TRBJ1-2; D is possibly TRBD1 (5 bases). Trimming stripped 6 bases from V and 11 bases from J, with 13 bases between. Germline-derived CDR1 and CDR2 are DFQATT and SNEGSKA (reference sequence). This CDR3 contains 10 residues.

V is TRBV7-9 and J is TRBJ2-5, with D possibly being TRBD2 (6 bases). Germline V gene data show CDR1 as SEHNR and CDR2 as FQNEAQ (reference sequence). V was pared by 4 bases and J by 2 bases, with 14 bases between. CDR3 length equals 15 residues. The CDR3 reads CASSSGFGTQETQYF. The CDR3 nucleotides read TGTGCCAGCAGCTCAGGGTTTGGGACTCAAGAGACCCAGTACTTC.

This sequence joins TRBV19 and TRBJ1-5, with unresolved D. Trimming removed 10 bases at V and 5 bases at J, with 9 bases between. The CDR3 sequence is 11 residues long. Germline values: CDR1 LNHDA, CDR2 SQIVND (reference sequence). CDR3 region: CATPGDQPQHF. The CDR3 nucleotides read TGTGCCACCCCCGGGGATCAGCCCCAGCATTTT.

This clonotype appeared once. The chain uses TRBV7-3 and TRBJ1-1, with a possible D match to TRBD1 (6 bases). CDR1 is SGHTA, CDR2 FQGTGA, per germline. CDR3 size: 18 residues. V was cut by 11 bases and J by 5 bases, with 33 bases left in between. CDR3 in amino acids: CAWSATVPGQGGRTEAFF. The CDR3 bases are TGTGCCTGGAGTGCGACTGTCCCGGGACAAGGAGGGCGGACTGAAGCTTTCTTT.

Only a few counts were recorded for this clonotype. A single base separates this from a much larger clone, so it may be a read error. V gene TRBV11-2 combines with J gene TRBJ1-5, with D possibly matching TRBD1 (5 bases). The CDR3 is made up of 14 amino acids. Germline V gene sequence: CDR1 SGHAT, CDR2 FQNNGV. Trimming took off 1 base at V and 9 bases at J, with 13 bases between the two ends. This CDR3 is CASSLGTQGRPQHF. In DNA form, the CDR3 reads TGTGCCAGCAGCTTAGGTACCCAGGGCCGGCCCCAGCATTTT.

The chain carries TRBV7-2 and TRBJ2-7; TRBD2 agrees at 10 bases. V lost 2 bases to trimming and J lost 3 bases; unmatched junction nucleotides: 7. The length of the CDR3 is 16 residues. The germline gives CDR1 SGHTA, CDR2 FQGNSA. The CDR3 region is CASSLRSGRGDYEQYF. The CDR3 DNA reads as TGTGCCAGCAGCTTAAGGAGCGGGAGGGGGGACTACGAGCAGTACTTC.

The V gene is TRBV20-1, the J gene TRBJ1-1, with TRBD1 as a possible D gene (5 bases). Germline V gene data show CDR1 as DFQATT and CDR2 as SNEGSKA (reference sequence). CDR3 length: 17 amino acids. The ends were cut back, 0 bases at V and 4 bases at J, with 21 bases in the middle. The CDR3 DNA is TGCAGTGCTAGAGAGTTGGCAGGGAGAGGTTCGGGCACTGAAGCTTTCTTT. It translates to CSARELAGRGSGTEAFF.

In its sample, this clonotype was seen a few times. The rearrangement links TRBV6-6 to TRBJ1-1; 8 positions match TRBD1. The V segment lost 5 bases and the J segment 6 bases; nucleotides outside the gene matches: 5. This CDR3 is built from 13 residues. CDR1 MNHNY and CDR2 SVGAGI come from the germline V gene (reference sequence). DNA of the CDR3: TGTGCCAGCAGTAGCAGGGGGCAGGCTGAAGCTTTCTTT. It translates to CASSSRGQAEAFF.

This clonotype was recorded many times. The rearrangement joins TRBV12-3 or TRBV12-4 to TRBJ2-7, with D unclear. V lost 5 bases, J lost 0 bases, and 2 bases lay in between. CDR3 length: 11 residues. The CDR3 DNA reads as TGTGCCAGCAGTACCTCCTACGAGCAGTACTTC. Protein: CASSTSYEQYF.

Notes on this clonotype: A much larger clone is a single base away; this may be a read error. The chain recombines TRBV29-1 with TRBJ2-5, with 10 positions matching TRBD1. Germline loops: CDR1 SQVTM, CDR2 ANQGSEA. The CDR3 totals 17 residues. CDR3 nucleotide sequence: TGCGGCGTTGAAGGACCCGGACAGGGGGGTTCCCGGGAGACCCAGTACTTC. Translated, it gives CGVEGPGQGGSRETQYF.